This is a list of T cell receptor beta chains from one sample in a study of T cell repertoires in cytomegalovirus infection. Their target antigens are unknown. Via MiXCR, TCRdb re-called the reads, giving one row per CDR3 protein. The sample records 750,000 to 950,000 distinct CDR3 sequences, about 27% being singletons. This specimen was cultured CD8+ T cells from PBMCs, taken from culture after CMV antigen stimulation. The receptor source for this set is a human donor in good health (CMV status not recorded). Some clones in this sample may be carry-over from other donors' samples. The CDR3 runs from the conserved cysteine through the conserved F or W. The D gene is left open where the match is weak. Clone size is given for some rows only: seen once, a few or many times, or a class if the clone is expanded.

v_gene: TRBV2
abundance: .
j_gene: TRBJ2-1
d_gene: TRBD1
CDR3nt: TGTGCCAGCAGTGGCTCGACAGGGGGCAAATACAATGAGCAGTTCTTC
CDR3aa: CASSGSTGGKYNEQFF

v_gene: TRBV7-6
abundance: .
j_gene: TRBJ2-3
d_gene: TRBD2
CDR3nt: TGTGCCAGCAGCTTAGAGCGGGACCCAGGTACGCAGTATTTT
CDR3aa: CASSLERDPGTQYF

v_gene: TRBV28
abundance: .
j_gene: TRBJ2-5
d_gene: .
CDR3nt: TGTGCCAGCACCCGGAATTTCGAGACCCAGTACTTC
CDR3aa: CASTRNFETQYF

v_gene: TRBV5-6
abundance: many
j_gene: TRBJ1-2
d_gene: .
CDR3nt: TGTGCCAGCAGGTTCGGGGGACAACCTCTTTATGGCTACACCTTC
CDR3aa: CASRFGGQPLYGYTF

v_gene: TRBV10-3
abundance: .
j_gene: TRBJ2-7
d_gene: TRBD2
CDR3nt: TGTGTCATCCGATACGGGGGGGCCCCGACCTACGAGCAGTACTTC
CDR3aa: CVIRYGGAPTYEQYF

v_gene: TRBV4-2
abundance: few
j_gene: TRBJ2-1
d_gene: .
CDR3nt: TGTGCCAGCAGCCAAGGCGGGACGGGGACCTACAATGAGCAGTTCTTC
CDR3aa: CASSQGGTGTYNEQFF

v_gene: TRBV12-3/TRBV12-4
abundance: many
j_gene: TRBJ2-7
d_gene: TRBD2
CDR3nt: TGTGCCAGCAGGTCTAGCGGGGGGTTCTACGAGCAGTACTTC
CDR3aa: CASRSSGGFYEQYF

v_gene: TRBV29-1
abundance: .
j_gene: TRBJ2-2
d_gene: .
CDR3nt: TGCAGCGTTGACGATTTGGAGAACACCGGGGAGCTGTTTTTT
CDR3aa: CSVDDLENTGELFF

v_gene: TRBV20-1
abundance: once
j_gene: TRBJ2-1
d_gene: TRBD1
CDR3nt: TGCAGTGCTAGGAATCAGGGGGCAATCTCCTACAATGAGCAGTTCTTC
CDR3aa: CSARNQGAISYNEQFF

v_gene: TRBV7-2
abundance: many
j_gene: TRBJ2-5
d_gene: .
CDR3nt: TGTGCCAGCAGCTTACAACAGATACAAGAGACCCAGTACTTC
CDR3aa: CASSLQQIQETQYF

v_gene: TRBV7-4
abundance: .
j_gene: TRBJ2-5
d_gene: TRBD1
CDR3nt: TGTGCCAGCAGCCCTCTTTTAGAACAGGGGTACCAAGAGACCCAGTACTTC
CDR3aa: CASSPLLEQGYQETQYF

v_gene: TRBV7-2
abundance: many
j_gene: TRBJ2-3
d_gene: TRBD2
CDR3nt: TGTGCCAGCAGCTTAGCGGCGGGGGTCACAGATACGCAGTATTTT
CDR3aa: CASSLAAGVTDTQYF

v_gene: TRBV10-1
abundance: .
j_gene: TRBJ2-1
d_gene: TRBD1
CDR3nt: TGCGCCAGCAGTGAGTTCGAGGCAGGGGGCGAAAAGGAACGGTTCTTC
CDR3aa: CASSEFEAGGEKERFF